The 6 T cell receptor beta chains reported below all come from one sample, sequenced in a study of shared clonotypes between healthy human individuals. Measured with immunoSEQ multiplex PCR; TCRdb has only the in-frame clones, and not every one. The table records 650,000 to 800,000 clones, roughly two thirds of them present only once. The sequencing input was memory CD4+ T cells sorted from blood. The subset here: CD45RA-negative fraction. The receptors come from a woman aged 25 to 39 in good health.

The V and J genes are TRBV6-6 and TRBJ2-7; the match to TRBD1 covers 8 bases. V gave up 7 bases and J gave up 1 base; unmatched junction bases: 6. The CDR3 is 14 residues long. The germline V gene encodes CDR1 MNHNY and CDR2 SVGAGI (reference sequence). The CDR3 DNA reads TGTGCCAGCAACGGACAGGGCGTTTCCTACGAGCAGTACTTC. It yields the protein CASNGQGVSYEQYF.

CDR3 sequence reads: CASSSLGGSGNTIYF. CDR3 in DNA: TGTGCCAGCAGCTCTCTTGGCGGTTCTGGAAACACCATATATTTT. The chain recombines TRBV7-9 with TRBJ1-3; no clear D. Germline V gives CDR1 SEHNR, CDR2 FQNEAQ (reference sequence). V lost 4 bases and J 1 base, leaving 11 bases between the germline ends. The CDR3 runs to 15 residues.

The rearrangement links TRBV10-3 to TRBJ1-1, with D unresolved. The germline V gene has CDR1 ENHRY and CDR2 SYGVKD. The CDR3 covers 14 residues. The ends were cut back, 7 bases at V and 2 bases at J, with 14 bases in the middle. CDR3 protein: CAIKPRTDNTEAFF. The DNA of the CDR3 is TGTGCCATCAAGCCAAGGACTGACAACACTGAAGCTTTCTTT.

This clone has just one count. V usage is TRBV7-9 and J usage is TRBJ2-7; D remains ambiguous. V was cut by 3 bases and J by 4 bases, with 10 bases left in between. Germline values: CDR1 SEHNR, CDR2 FQNEAQ (reference sequence). CDR3 length: 13 residues. The CDR3 DNA sequence: TGTGCCAGCAGCTTTTCCCCAGTGTACGAGCAGTACTTC. This encodes CASSFSPVYEQYF.

The chain carries TRBV5-4 and TRBJ2-3; the D is unclear. This CDR3 contains 14 residues. Germline CDR1 and CDR2: SGHNT and YYREEE (reference sequence). Trimming cost V 2 bases and J 2 bases, with 9 bases left between them. The CDR3 is CASSLKDLTDTQYF. CDR3 DNA: TGTGCCAGCAGCTTAAAAGATCTCACAGATACGCAGTATTTT.

The chain links TRBV5-4 to TRBJ1-4; 8 nucleotides align to TRBD1. The CDR3 is made up of 15 amino acids. Trimming removed 0 bases from V and 8 bases from J; junction bases left unmatched: 6. CDR1 and CDR2 from the germline V gene are SGHNT and YYREEE (reference sequence). CDR3 sequence (DNA): TGTGCCAGCAGCTTGGAGACAGGGGCGGGAGAAAAACTGTTTTTT. It encodes CASSLETGAGEKLFF.